Detailed here is one TCR beta chain. Its cognate antigen is unknown. The sample is drawn from a study of T cell responses to AZD1222 COVID-19 vaccine. Study-wide results and caveats: The donor group comprised mostly white British people and more females; the analysis possibly underestimated clonal diversity. An increase in Spike-specific TCR breadth and depth was observed after two AZD1222 doses. Unmutated variant regions are reportedly targeted by nearly half of spike-specific TCRs.

V lost 5 bases and J 3 bases, leaving 15 bases between the germline ends. Germline CDR1 SGHRS, CDR2 YFSETQ. The CDR3 runs to 15 residues. Sequenced by immunoSEQ multiplex PCR; TCRdb stores in-frame clones only, minus some. The sample includes 90,000 to 120,000 clones, around nine tenths seen only once; the top ten take 7% to 10%. This TCR was recovered from an adult in good health. Sample: peripheral blood, taken on day 0 of AZD1222 vaccination. J is TRBJ2-1 and V is TRBV5-1, with D possibly TRBD1 on 6 matching bases. The CDR3 here is CASRHTPDSYNEQFF. DNA of the CDR3: TGCGCCAGCAGACACACCCCGGACAGCTACAATGAGCAGTTCTTC.